Shown below are 14 T cell receptor beta chains from a single sample sequenced in a study of shared clonotypes between healthy human individuals (dated by TCRdb to the early 2020s). The receptor library was made with the immunoSEQ multiplex PCR assay. TCRdb limited this immuneACCESS table to in-frame rearrangements with V and J called. A share of clones is missing; checked studies link under half to unresolved V genes, and the rest is unexplained. Here the sample has about 480,000 clones; 60% to 80% occur a single time. Of the sample, around 13% is held by the ten largest clones. Material: PBMCs. All receptors derive from a middle-aged woman in good health. Some clones in this sample may be carry-over from other donors' samples.

This clone came up a few times. The chain couples TRBV11-2 to TRBJ2-2, with TRBD2 matching 8 bases. Trimming cost V 4 bases and J 4 bases; bases outside gene matches: 5. The germline V gene has CDR1 SGHAT and CDR2 FQNNGV. The CDR3 extends over 15 amino acids. CDR3 in DNA: TGTGCCAGCAGCTGGGGACTAGACGGCACCGGGGAGCTGTTTTTT. It codes for CASSWGLDGTGELFF.

The gene calls are TRBV28 and TRBJ2-2, with TRBD2 identical over 10 bases. Trimming took 7 bases from V and 3 from J; bases not matched to a gene: 2. Germline CDR1 and CDR2: MDHEN and SYDVKM. The CDR3 spans 14 residues. CDR3 nucleotide sequence: TGTGCCAGCACCACTAGCGGGGACACCGGGGAGCTGTTTTTT. Its protein is CASTTSGDTGELFF.

The genes are TRBV6-5 and TRBJ1-2, with 7 bases matching TRBD1. This CDR3 has 14 residues. Germline-derived CDR1 and CDR2 are MNHEY and SVGAGI. Losses at the gene ends were 6 bases for V and 8 bases for J; bases not matched to a gene: 12. DNA for the CDR3: TGTGCCAGCAGCGGGGGACAGACACTACGGGGCTACACCTTC. This translates into CASSGGQTLRGYTF.

The rearrangement joins TRBV6-6 to TRBJ1-1; a possible D gene is TRBD1 (5 bases). This CDR3 has 12 residues. The germline V gene encodes CDR1 MNHNY and CDR2 SVGAGI (reference sequence). V lost 4 bases to trimming and J lost 10 bases, with 13 bases between them. CDR3 DNA: TGTGCCAGCAGTTTACAGGATGCGACAGCTTTCTTT. The encoded protein is CASSLQDATAFF.

The chain recombines TRBV19 with TRBJ1-5, with 9 positions matching TRBD1. V lost 6 bases, J lost 5 bases, and 5 bases stayed unmatched. This CDR3 has 14 residues. CDR1 and CDR2 from the germline V gene are LNHDA and SQIVND (reference sequence). Here the CDR3 DNA reads TGTGCCAGTAGCATGACAGGGGGGGATCAGCCCCAGCATTTT. As protein: CASSMTGGDQPQHF.

With respect to this clone: This may come from a read error, since a much larger clone is one base off. The rearrangement uses TRBV2 and TRBJ2-3; the D gene is possibly TRBD2 (5 bases). CDR1 and CDR2 (germline): SNHLY, FYNNEI. This CDR3 is 14 amino acids long. The germline V and J ends were trimmed by 1 base and 0 bases, with 5 bases remaining between them. CDR3 protein: CASSEGTSTDTQYF. DNA for the CDR3: TGTGCCAGCAGTGAAGGGACTAGCACAGATACGCAGTATTTT.

This chain joins TRBV19 and TRBJ1-4; possibly TRBD1 for D (5 bases). In germline, CDR1 is LNHDA, CDR2 SQIVND (reference sequence). V was cut by 10 bases and J by 6 bases, with 18 bases left in between. The CDR3 runs to 14 residues. CDR3 region: CATAVTASDEKLFF. CDR3 nucleotide sequence: TGTGCCACTGCAGTGACAGCATCGGATGAAAAACTGTTTTTT.

The J gene is TRBJ1-2, the V gene TRBV21-1; the table's D call, TRBD1, was not checked against the DNA. TRBV21-1 is given as a pseudogene. This CDR3 contains 12 residues. The CDR3 nucleotides read TGTGCCAGCAGAACAGGGGTCGACGGCTACACCTTC. This translates into CASRTGVDGYTF.

This rearrangement joins TRBV11-2 to TRBJ2-1; D not certain. Germline lookup yields CDR1 SGHAT and CDR2 FQNNGV. The CDR3 length is 14 residues. Trimming left V 1 base short and J 7 bases short, with 11 bases between. CDR3 amino acids: CASSLAGNRNEQFF. The CDR3 DNA follows: TGTGCCAGCAGCTTAGCTGGGAATCGGAATGAGCAGTTCTTC.

This clone was picked up many times. CDR3 protein: CASSQLEAGELFF. The CDR3 region has the DNA TGTGCCAGCAGCCAACTAGAAGCCGGGGAGCTGTTTTTT. The genes are TRBV2 and TRBJ2-2, with a weak D call TRBD2 (5 bases). The germline V gene encodes CDR1 SNHLY and CDR2 FYNNEI. Trimming removed 6 bases from V and 6 bases from J, with 11 bases in between. CDR3 length equals 13 residues.

Only one count was recorded for this clone. The CDR3 sequence: CASSFPTSGRSTYEQYF. The DNA for the CDR3 is TGTGCCAGCAGCTTCCCGACTAGCGGGAGATCAACGTACGAGCAGTACTTC. The chain links TRBV7-2 to TRBJ2-7; TRBD2 agrees at 12 bases. CDR1 is SGHTA, CDR2 FQGNSA, per germline. Losses at the gene ends were 3 bases for V and 4 bases for J; bases not matched to a gene: 10. This CDR3 is built from 17 residues.

This chain's CDR3 is CASSYQAAVADTQYF. The DNA of the CDR3 is TGTGCCAGCAGTTACCAGGCGGCTGTGGCAGATACGCAGTATTTT. The V gene is TRBV6-5, the J gene TRBJ2-3; no clear D. The V gene's germline CDR1 is MNHEY and CDR2 SVGAGI. There are 15 residues in the CDR3. V was cut by 2 bases and J by 4 bases, with 13 bases left in between.

This CDR3 is CASSLPRSSGANVLTF. The CDR3 nucleotides read TGCGCCAGCAGCTTGCCAAGGAGCTCTGGGGCCAACGTCCTGACTTTC. The chain carries TRBV5-1 and TRBJ2-6; D remains unclear. This CDR3 is built from 16 residues. V was clipped by 1 base and J by 0 bases, with 8 bases between them. Germline values: CDR1 SGHRS, CDR2 YFSETQ.

This chain links TRBV10-1 with TRBJ1-4; D gene unclear. The V gene's germline CDR1 is WNHNN and CDR2 SYGVQD (reference sequence). There are 16 residues in the CDR3. V lost 2 bases, J lost 0 bases, and 10 bases lay in between. The CDR3 DNA is TGCGCCAGCAGTGAGCCACCTAGGTCAACTAATGAAAAACTGTTTTTT. As protein: CASSEPPRSTNEKLFF.